This TCR beta chain appears in the sequencing data of a study of blood T cell repertoires in COVID-19. Study summary: PBMCs, B-cell-depleted T cells, or T cells were the source of the cDNA or gDNA that made up the material.

The CDR3 covers 14 residues. Germline assignment: CDR1 SGHRS and CDR2 YFSETQ. V dropped 4 bases and J dropped 6; count of bases not matched to a gene: 8. Some clones are missing from TCRdb's copy, which holds only in-frame ones; the method was immunoSEQ multiplex PCR. The table shows roughly 12,000 clones, with about four fifths occurring only once. The sequence came from a man at least 80 years old with acute or convalescent COVID-19. The material sequenced was peripheral blood. This chain connects TRBV5-1 to TRBJ2-3, with 7 bases identical to TRBD1. The CDR3 nucleotides read TGCGCCAGCAGCATGCGGACAGGAGCTGATACGCAGTATTTT. Its translation is CASSMRTGADTQYF.